Listed below are T cell receptor beta chains from one sample, sequenced in a study of identical twins. Each CDR3 protein is one row after TCRdb ran MiXCR on the 5' RACE reads. The sample has about 520,000 distinct CDR3 sequences, roughly 21% seen once. The data were also submitted as part of a second study, on T cells expressing NK-cell markers.

Sequenced sample: CD4+ T cells sorted from blood. These receptors were collected from a woman between 18 and 29 years old in good health. Each CDR3 is given without its conserved first and last residue.

TRBJ2-1	TRBV12-3/TRBV12-4	ASSLRLNEQF
TRBJ2-5	TRBV20-1	SASGLDQETQY
TRBJ2-1	TRBV6-2/TRBV6-3	ASSTTSVSYNEQF
TRBJ1-1	TRBV5-1	ASSLGLEGDTEAF
TRBJ2-7	TRBV5-1	ASSLDSESYEQY
TRBJ1-5	TRBV2	ASSASPNQPQH
TRBJ2-4	TRBV11-3	ASSSYVSGGKNIQY
TRBJ1-1	TRBV6-5	ASSYVGMNTEAF
TRBJ2-7	TRBV6-5	ASSYSWGRDEQY
TRBJ2-7	TRBV3-1	ASSREPGTYEQY
TRBJ2-7	TRBV20-1	SAIAGPNFYEQY
TRBJ1-5	TRBV12-3/TRBV12-4	ASSLDPAWGPQH
TRBJ1-2	TRBV20-1	SAREGTGGLGGYT
TRBJ2-1	TRBV5-1	ASSLASTVYNEQF
TRBJ1-1	TRBV12-3/TRBV12-4	ASSLTTGGTEAF
TRBJ1-1	TRBV7-2	ASSSPRDRRLTEAF
TRBJ2-5	TRBV20-1	SARGGMTGVPTQY
TRBJ2-7	TRBV29-1	SARTGMSGHEQY
TRBJ2-5	TRBV5-1	ASSLAGATTKETQY
TRBJ1-2	TRBV6-1	ASSDRDAHGYT
TRBJ1-5	TRBV7-9	ASSLAGRPQH
TRBJ1-1	TRBV9	ASSVVPAGGSTEAF
TRBJ2-7	TRBV12-3/TRBV12-4	ASSFTGTFEQY
TRBJ2-2	TRBV21-1	ASWGTGELF
TRBJ2-2	TRBV5-6	ASSSDGTPTTRELF
TRBJ1-1	TRBV6-6	ASLSTEAF
TRBJ1-3	TRBV4-3	ASSQEIRQAVGNTIY
TRBJ2-5	TRBV20-1	SARDFQAGQETQY
TRBJ1-1	TRBV20-1	SASGNWGGGSSTEAF